These T cell receptor beta chains were read from a single sample in a study of T cell responses to AZD1222 COVID-19 vaccine. TCRdb keeps only in-frame clones here, not all; method: immunoSEQ multiplex PCR. The sample yields 90,000 to 120,000 clones, around nine tenths seen once. The sequenced sample was peripheral blood, obtained on day 0 of AZD1222 vaccination. The receptors originated from an adult in good health. The CDR3 runs from the conserved cysteine through the conserved F or W. D genes are given only for firm matches. Size tells how often a clone was seen (once, few, many) or the class of an expanded clone, and some rows leave it out.

J gene	D gene	clone size	V gene	CDR3 protein	CDR3 DNA
TRBJ2-2	.	.	TRBV11-3	CASSKNGQRRAGELFF	TGTGCCAGCAGCAAAAATGGACAGAGGAGAGCCGGGGAGCTGTTTTTT
TRBJ1-2	.	medium-sized	TRBV15	CATSPPEDVGYTF	TGTGCCACCAGCCCCCCGGAGGATGTAGGCTACACCTTC
TRBJ2-1	TRBD1	.	TRBV7-2	CASSFSGTGGAEQFF	TGTGCCAGCAGCTTTTCCGGGACAGGGGGCGCTGAGCAGTTCTTC
TRBJ2-7	TRBD2	.	TRBV4-1	CASSLGLAGSYEQYF	TGCGCCAGCAGCTTAGGACTAGCGGGATCCTACGAGCAGTACTTC
TRBJ1-1	.	.	TRBV7-7	CASSPEAGSTEAFF	TGTGCTAGCAGCCCCGAGGCAGGGAGCACTGAAGCTTTCTTT
TRBJ2-1	.	.	TRBV5-1	CASSLAGSNNEQFF	TGCGCCAGCAGCTTGGCCGGATCCAACAATGAGCAGTTCTTC
TRBJ1-6	.	.	TRBV27	CASRVDSYNSPLHF	TGTGCCAGCAGGGTAGACAGTTATAATTCACCCCTCCACTTT
TRBJ1-1	TRBD1	once	TRBV18	CASSPDGQENTEAFF	TGTGCCAGCTCTCCGGACGGACAGGAGAACACTGAAGCTTTCTTT
TRBJ2-5	.	once	TRBV5-6	CASSLTGTETQYF	TGTGCCAGCAGCTTGACAGGGACAGAGACCCAGTACTTC
TRBJ1-5	.	.	TRBV7-3	CASSFSYNQPQHF	TGTGCCAGCAGCTTTAGTTACAATCAGCCCCAGCATTTT
TRBJ2-5	.	.	TRBV11-1	CASSPPSGQETQYF	TGTGCCAGCAGCCCCCCATCGGGCCAAGAGACCCAGTACTTC
TRBJ1-5	TRBD1	.	TRBV18	CASSPTGDSQPQHF	TGTGCCAGCTCACCGACAGGGGACAGTCAGCCCCAGCATTTT
TRBJ2-5	.	.	TRBV19	CASSPSDQETQYF	TGTGCCAGTAGTCCCAGCGACCAAGAGACCCAGTACTTC
TRBJ1-1	.	once	TRBV12-5	CASGLASGLEAFF	TGTGCTAGTGGTTTGGCCTCGGGTCTCGAAGCTTTCTTT
TRBJ1-5	.	.	TRBV18	CASSPLSPSGNQPQHF	TGTGCCAGCTCACCACTTTCTCCCAGCGGCAATCAGCCCCAGCATTTT
TRBJ2-7	.	.	TRBV6-6	CASRAGSYEQYF	TGTGCCAGCAGGGCGGGTTCCTACGAGCAGTACTTC
TRBJ2-3	TRBD2	.	TRBV5-1	CASSGGLAGVIDTQYF	TGCGCCAGCAGCGGGGGACTAGCGGGAGTGATAGATACGCAGTATTTT
TRBJ1-6	.	.	TRBV5-1	CASSLVEKGPHSPLHF	TGCGCCAGCAGCTTGGTGGAGAAAGGGCCCCATTCACCCCTCCACTTT
TRBJ2-3	.	.	TRBV9	CASSVGGADTQYF	TGTGCCAGCAGCGTAGGTGGGGCAGATACGCAGTATTTT
TRBJ2-1	TRBD2	medium-sized	TRBV27	CASSPGLAGGGSYNEQFF	TGTGCCAGCAGTCCGGGACTAGCGGGAGGGGGGTCCTACAATGAGCAGTTCTTC
TRBJ2-5	.	once	TRBV14	CASSERSTAKETQYF	TGTGCCAGCAGCGAAAGATCCACAGCGAAAGAGACCCAGTACTTC
TRBJ1-2	.	once	TRBV6-5	CASSLERTTIYGYTF	TGTGCCAGCAGTCTAGAGCGGACCACTATTTATGGCTACACCTTC
TRBJ1-5	.	.	TRBV6-5	CASRSTGYSNQPQHF	TGTGCCAGCAGATCTACCGGTTATAGCAATCAGCCCCAGCATTTT
TRBJ1-2	TRBD1	.	TRBV5-6	CASSLPGGWYGYTF	TGTGCCAGCAGCTTGCCAGGGGGATGGTATGGCTACACCTTC
TRBJ1-2	.	.	TRBV18	CASSPDGERGYTF	TGTGCCAGCTCACCTGACGGGGAGAGGGGCTACACCTTC
TRBJ1-3	.	.	TRBV19	CASSIGHTGNTIYF	TGTGCCAGTAGTATCGGGCATACTGGAAACACCATATATTTT
TRBJ1-3	.	.	TRBV19	CASGAGASSGNTIYF	TGTGCCTCCGGAGCGGGGGCCAGCTCTGGAAACACCATATATTTT
TRBJ1-5	TRBD1	.	TRBV27	CASRLPDRDRDDSNQPQHF	TGTGCCAGCAGGCTACCGGACCGGGACAGGGATGATAGCAATCAGCCCCAGCATTTT
TRBJ1-2	.	once	TRBV19	CASSIQPDSFYGYTF	TGTGCCAGTAGTATCCAGCCCGACAGCTTCTATGGCTACACCTTC
TRBJ2-3	.	.	TRBV18	CASSPPRGRGDTQYF	TGTGCCAGCTCACCACCGAGGGGCCGGGGGGATACGCAGTATTTT
TRBJ2-3	TRBD1	once	TRBV5-1	CASSAGQGSDTQYF	TGCGCCAGCAGCGCCGGACAGGGGTCGGATACGCAGTATTTT
TRBJ1-2	TRBD1	few	TRBV11-2	CASSLGTGYGYTF	TGTGCCAGCAGCTTAGGGACAGGCTATGGCTACACCTTC
TRBJ1-2	TRBD1	few	TRBV6-2/TRBV6-3	CASSSGQIYGYTF	TGTGCCAGCAGTTCGGGACAGATCTATGGCTACACCTTC
TRBJ2-7	TRBD2	.	TRBV5-4	CASFGTSGNEQYF	TGTGCCAGCTTCGGGACTAGCGGGAACGAGCAGTACTTC
TRBJ1-2	.	.	TRBV27	CASSYTGIYGYTF	TGTGCCAGCAGCTATACAGGGATCTATGGCTACACCTTC